A single sample gave rise to the 24 T cell receptor beta chains below, sequenced in a study of early T cells in non-severe SARS-CoV-2 infection listed by TCRdb under 2021. Library preparation used 5' RACE. The sequencer was a NextSeq 500. TCRdb handled the public reads itself, with Q25 trimming in fastp and clone calling in MiXCR, and kept productive beta chains. Entries that share a CDR3 protein sequence are merged under the most common genes and DNA. In all, the sample holds about 110,000 distinct CDR3 sequences, and 9.5% to 13% of those were seen once. The top ten clonotypes cover around 3.2% of the sample. Sequences were obtained from whole blood. All receptors derive from an adult who was a healthcare worker with PCR-confirmed SARS-CoV-2 infection or an uninfected control (not recorded which).

J is TRBJ1-1 and V is TRBV28, with D possibly matching TRBD1 (6 bases). CDR3 length: 16 residues. Germline V gene sequence: CDR1 MDHEN, CDR2 SYDVKM. Trimming pared 4 bases from V and 3 bases from J, leaving 18 bases between. The CDR3 region has the DNA TGTGCCAGCAGTTGGGTTCGTACAGGGAGTTACACTGAAGCTTTCTTT. Its protein product is CASSWVRTGSYTEAFF.

The chain links TRBV29-1 to TRBJ2-3; D unresolved. The CDR3 extends over 13 amino acids. Germline V lookup: CDR1 SQVTM, CDR2 ANQGSEA. V was pared by 1 base and J by 0 bases, with 5 bases between. In nucleotides, the CDR3 is TGCAGCGTTGAAGTGGACAGCACAGATACGCAGTATTTT. Encoded protein: CSVEVDSTDTQYF.

This clonotype was seen only a few times. V gene TRBV7-2 combines with J gene TRBJ2-3, with 10 nucleotides matching TRBD2. Germline values: CDR1 SGHTA, CDR2 FQGNSA. The V segment lost 5 bases and the J segment 3 bases; nucleotides outside the gene matches: 11. This CDR3 has 17 residues. DNA for the CDR3: TGTGCCAGCAGCCCCTTGCCGGGACTAGCGAGAACAGATACGCAGTATTTT. Encoded protein: CASSPLPGLARTDTQYF.

This sequence joins TRBV7-8 and TRBJ1-1; 8 positions agree with TRBD1. V lost 7 bases to trimming and J lost 1 base; unmatched junction nucleotides: 8. The CDR3 has 15 residues. Germline values: CDR1 SGHVS, CDR2 FQNEAQ. In nucleotides, the CDR3 is TGTGCCAGCAAAAAGACAGGGGAAAAGAACACTGAAGCTTTCTTT. Its translation is CASKKTGEKNTEAFF.

Points on this clonotype: This sequence may be a read error, since a much larger clone differs from it by one base. The CDR3 is CASSSLPRGQGAMADTHYF. The CDR3 bases are TGTGCCAGCAGCTCACTCCCCCGTGGGCAGGGGGCCATGGCAGATACGCATTATTTT. This chain links TRBV11-3 with TRBJ2-3, with 8 bases that match TRBD1. Germline CDR1 and CDR2: SGHNT and YENEEA. This CDR3 is 19 amino acids long.

This clonotype came up a few times. The V and J genes are TRBV5-1 and TRBJ1-1; D remains ambiguous. Trimming pared 4 bases from V and 5 bases from J, leaving 18 bases between. From germline, CDR1 is SGHRS and CDR2 YFSETQ. The CDR3 sequence is 15 residues long. CDR3 coding DNA: TGCGCCAGCAGCCTTGAATCACTAAAAGGGACTGAAGCTTTCTTT. Protein sequence: CASSLESLKGTEAFF. The complete variable domain, with remaining parts taken from reference TRBV5-1 and TRBJ1-1, reads KAGVTQTPRYLIKTRGQQVTLSCSPISGHRSVSWYQQTPGQGLQFLFEYFSETQRNKGNFPGRFSGRQFSNSRSEMNVSTLELGDSALYLCASSLESLKGTEAFFGQGTRLTVV.

This clonotype has a count of ten or more. The V call is TRBV7-8, the J call TRBJ1-2; TRBD1 aligns across 8 bases. The J segment lost 6 bases and the V segment lost 2 bases, leaving 5 bases of the junction unmatched. Germline V gene lookup returns CDR1 SGHVS and CDR2 FQNEAQ. The CDR3 sequence is 14 residues long. CDR3 loop: CASSLSRTGNGYTF. The CDR3 nucleotides are TGTGCCAGCAGCTTATCGCGGACAGGGAATGGCTACACCTTC.

This rearrangement joins TRBV6-5 to TRBJ2-3; D is uncertain. Germline assignment: CDR1 MNHEY and CDR2 SVGAGI. The V and J ends lost 4 bases and 8 bases respectively, with 16 bases between them. This CDR3 is 14 amino acids long. The chain's CDR3 is CASSSGGPPGTQYF. The CDR3 DNA sequence: TGTGCCAGCAGTTCAGGCGGACCTCCCGGTACGCAGTATTTT.

This clonotype has only one observation. Possible read error: a much larger clone is one base away. This chain joins TRBV12-3 or TRBV12-4 and TRBJ2-6; the match to TRBD1 covers 7 bases. This CDR3 comprises 15 residues. Trimming removed 5 bases from V and 5 bases from J; junction bases left unmatched: 6. For the CDR3, the DNA is TGTGCCAGCAGTAAACAGGGGCCTTGGGCCAACGTCCTGACTTTC. As protein: CASSKQGPWANVLTF.

This clonotype has at least ten counts. The chain combines TRBV3-1 with TRBJ2-2; 9 bases align to TRBD1. CDR1 and CDR2 from the germline V gene are LGHDT and YNNKEL (reference sequence). V lost 6 bases and J lost 2; bases outside the gene matches: 4. This CDR3 is 15 amino acids long. CDR3 residues: CASRPTGGNTGELFF. CDR3 coding DNA: TGTGCCAGCAGACCCACAGGGGGCAACACCGGGGAGCTGTTTTTT. The full variable domain, its missing parts supplied by reference TRBV3-1 and TRBJ2-2, is DTAVSQTPKYLVTQMGNDKSIKCEQNLGHDTMYWYKQDSKKFLKIMFSYNNKELIINETVPNRFSPKSPDKAHLNLHINSLELGDSAVYFCASRPTGGNTGELFFGEGSRLTVL.

The chain couples TRBV30 to TRBJ1-1, with TRBD1 matching 9 bases. Germline loops: CDR1 GTSNPN, CDR2 SVGIG (reference sequence). Trimming took 3 bases from V and 4 from J; bases not matched to a gene: 12. This CDR3 has 16 residues. The CDR3 protein is CAWSQGQGGFSTEAFF. CDR3 in DNA: TGTGCCTGGAGCCAGGGACAGGGAGGGTTCAGCACTGAAGCTTTCTTT.

There are a few counts of this clonotype. The rearrangement joins TRBV30 to TRBJ1-6, with no clear D. The ends were cut back, 3 bases at V and 2 bases at J, with 17 bases in the middle. CDR3 length: 17 residues. From germline, CDR1 is GTSNPN and CDR2 SVGIG (reference sequence). DNA of the CDR3: TGTGCCTGGAGGGGAGGCTCCCGGGAGCCCTATAATTCACCCCTCCACTTT. Protein: CAWRGGSREPYNSPLHF.

This clonotype has ten or more counts. The chain uses TRBV3-1 and TRBJ2-7, with D possibly matching TRBD2 (5 bases). Germline-derived CDR1 and CDR2 are LGHDT and YNNKEL (reference sequence). V shed 4 bases and J shed 1 base, with 8 bases lying between them. The CDR3 spans 13 residues. The chain's CDR3 is CASSPRASYEQYF. The CDR3 bases are TGTGCCAGCAGCCCGCGGGCGTCCTACGAGCAGTACTTC.

Remarks on this clonotype: A read error may account for a junction end that differs from germline. The chain uses TRBV6-5 and TRBJ2-2, with D maybe TRBD2 (5 bases). Germline V lookup: CDR1 MNHEY, CDR2 SVGAGI. The CDR3 contains 14 residues. This CDR3 reads CASSYMLETGELIF. The CDR3 DNA sequence: TGTGCCAGCAGTTATATGCTAGAAACCGGGGAGCTGATTTTT.

This clonotype was seen only a few times. This rearrangement joins TRBV20-1 to TRBJ2-7, with 7 bases aligning to TRBD1. The junction had 7 bases not matched to a gene; V was cut back by 6 bases and J by 5 bases. The CDR3 sequence is 12 residues long. Germline CDR1 reads DFQATT; CDR2 reads SNEGSKA (reference sequence). CDR3 protein: CSAIGTADEQYF. The CDR3 DNA reads TGCAGTGCCATCGGGACAGCCGACGAGCAGTACTTC.

This clonotype was counted at least ten times. The genes are TRBV29-1 and TRBJ2-1; possible D gene TRBD1, 7 bases. The length of the CDR3 is 15 residues. CDR1 and CDR2 (germline): SQVTM, ANQGSEA. V was trimmed by 1 base and J by 9 bases, leaving 19 bases between them. The DNA of the CDR3 is TGCAGCGTTGAAGTGACAGGGAAAGGGGGGATTGAGCAGTTCTTC. Translation: CSVEVTGKGGIEQFF.

This clonotype was counted a few times. The chain carries TRBV10-3 and TRBJ1-1, with 9 bases that match TRBD1. V lost 3 bases and J lost 0; bases outside the gene matches: 5. The CDR3 is 16 amino acids. Germline V gene data show CDR1 as ENHRY and CDR2 as SYGVKD. The CDR3 loop reads CAISDGDREVNTEAFF. The DNA for the CDR3 is TGTGCCATCAGTGACGGGGACAGGGAGGTGAACACTGAAGCTTTCTTT.

V usage is TRBV5-1 and J usage is TRBJ2-7; possible D gene TRBD1, 5 bases. V was cut by 5 bases and J by 2 bases, with 14 bases left in between. Per the germline V gene, CDR1 is SGHRS and CDR2 is YFSETQ. This CDR3 has 14 residues. CDR3 coding DNA: TGCGCCAGCAGTTCTAAGGGGTCGACCTACGAGCAGTACTTC. This codes for CASSSKGSTYEQYF.

This clonotype was found a few times. V gene TRBV28 combines with J gene TRBJ1-2; weak D call: TRBD1 (5 bases). The CDR3 spans 13 residues. Trimming removed 3 bases at V and 7 bases at J, with 12 bases between. Germline CDR1 and CDR2: MDHEN and SYDVKM. CDR3 nucleotides: TGTGCCAGCAGTTTGCGGGGGTACGGTGGCTACACCTTC. Translating it yields CASSLRGYGGYTF.

Ten or more counts support this clonotype. The V call is TRBV29-1, the J call TRBJ2-5, with 7 bases identical to TRBD1. V lost 4 bases to trimming and J lost 5 bases; unmatched junction nucleotides: 1. CDR1 and CDR2 (germline): SQVTM, ANQGSEA. The CDR3 is made up of 11 amino acids. The CDR3 nucleotides read TGCAGCGTTGGACAGGGCGAGACCCAGTACTTC. Amino acid sequence: CSVGQGETQYF. The full variable domain, with the rest looked up from reference TRBV29-1 and TRBJ2-5, is SAVISQKPSRDICQRGTSLTIQCQVDSQVTMMFWYRQQPGQSLTLIATANQGSEATYESGFVIDKFPISRPNLTFSTLTVSNMSPEDSSIYLCSVGQGETQYFGPGTRLLVL.

This CDR3 is CASSLDYKAQYF. The CDR3 region has the DNA TGCGCCAGCAGCTTGGACTATAAAGCGCAGTATTTT. This sequence joins TRBV5-1 and TRBJ2-3, with D uncertain. Germline CDR1 SGHRS, CDR2 YFSETQ. This CDR3 is 12 amino acids long. V lost 0 bases and J 10 bases, leaving 9 bases between the germline ends.

This clonotype was detected only a few times. The CDR3 nucleotides read TGTGCCAGTACCAACTCTGGGGCAGGCTACGAGCAGTACTTC. This gives the protein CASTNSGAGYEQYF. The chain employs TRBV19 and TRBJ2-7; D is possibly TRBD1 (5 bases). Germline values: CDR1 LNHDA, CDR2 SQIVND (reference sequence). This CDR3 spans 14 amino acids. V lost 7 bases and J 3 bases, leaving 16 bases between the germline ends.

The J gene is TRBJ2-4, the V gene TRBV5-1; the D is unclear. Germline CDR1 reads SGHRS; CDR2 reads YFSETQ. V was cut by 4 bases and J by 6 bases, with 8 bases left in between. The CDR3 totals 12 residues. CDR3 region: CASSPPGNIQYF. As DNA, the CDR3 is TGCGCCAGCAGCCCGCCGGGAAACATTCAGTACTTC.

This clonotype was recorded many times. The chain joins TRBV6-6 to TRBJ1-4; TRBD1 matches at 7 bases. The V segment lost 0 bases and the J segment 7 bases; nucleotides outside the gene matches: 11. Per the germline V gene, CDR1 is MNHNY and CDR2 is SVGAGI (reference sequence). This CDR3 contains 17 residues. The CDR3 spells CASSYSRGGRGSEKLFF. The CDR3 nucleotides are TGTGCCAGCAGTTACTCGAGAGGTGGCAGGGGGAGTGAAAAACTGTTTTTT.